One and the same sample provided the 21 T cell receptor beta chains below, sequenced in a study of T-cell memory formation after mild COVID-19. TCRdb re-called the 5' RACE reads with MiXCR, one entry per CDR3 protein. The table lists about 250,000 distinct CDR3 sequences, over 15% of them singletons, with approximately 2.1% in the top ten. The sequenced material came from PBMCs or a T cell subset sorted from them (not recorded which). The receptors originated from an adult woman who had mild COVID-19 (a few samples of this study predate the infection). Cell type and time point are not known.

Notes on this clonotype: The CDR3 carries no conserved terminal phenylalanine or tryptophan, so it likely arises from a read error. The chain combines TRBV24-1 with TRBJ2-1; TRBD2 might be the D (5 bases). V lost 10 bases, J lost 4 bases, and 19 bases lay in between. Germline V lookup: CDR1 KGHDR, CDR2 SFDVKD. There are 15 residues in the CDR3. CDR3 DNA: TGTGCCACTTCGGCTCGGGGTGTGCGGTACAATGAGCAGTTCTCC. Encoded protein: CATSARGVRYNEQFS.

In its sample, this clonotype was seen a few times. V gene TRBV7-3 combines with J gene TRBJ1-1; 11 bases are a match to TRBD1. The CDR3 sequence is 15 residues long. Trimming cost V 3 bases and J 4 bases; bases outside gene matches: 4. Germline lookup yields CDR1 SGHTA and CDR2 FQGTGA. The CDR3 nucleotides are TGTGCCAGCAGCTTCGGGACAGGGGGGAGCACTGAAGCTTTCTTT. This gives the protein CASSFGTGGSTEAFF.

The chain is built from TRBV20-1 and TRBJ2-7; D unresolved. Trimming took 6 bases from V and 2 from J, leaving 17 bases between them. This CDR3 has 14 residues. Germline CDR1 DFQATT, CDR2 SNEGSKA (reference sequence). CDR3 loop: CSALGVTDPYEQYF. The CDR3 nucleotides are TGCAGTGCCCTCGGAGTGACGGACCCCTACGAGCAGTACTTC.

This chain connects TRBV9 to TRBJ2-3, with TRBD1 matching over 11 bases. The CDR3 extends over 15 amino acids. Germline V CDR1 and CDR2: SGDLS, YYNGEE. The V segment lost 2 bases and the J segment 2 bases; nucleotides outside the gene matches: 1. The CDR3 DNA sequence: TGTGCCAGCAGCGTGGGACAGGGGGTCACAGATACGCAGTATTTT. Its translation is CASSVGQGVTDTQYF.

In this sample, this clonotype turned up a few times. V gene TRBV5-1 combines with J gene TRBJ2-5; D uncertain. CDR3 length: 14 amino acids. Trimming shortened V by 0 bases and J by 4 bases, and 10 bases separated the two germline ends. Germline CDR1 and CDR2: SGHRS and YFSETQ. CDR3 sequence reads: CASSLEIGPETQYF. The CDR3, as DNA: TGCGCCAGCAGCTTGGAAATTGGGCCAGAGACCCAGTACTTC.

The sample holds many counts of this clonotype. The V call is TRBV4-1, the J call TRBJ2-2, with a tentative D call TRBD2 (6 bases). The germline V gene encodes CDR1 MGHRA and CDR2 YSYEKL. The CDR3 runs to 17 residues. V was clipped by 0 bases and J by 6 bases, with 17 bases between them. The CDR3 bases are TGCGCCAGCAGCCAAGATGCGGGGTTGAGGAGTGCCGGGGAGCTGTTTTTT. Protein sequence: CASSQDAGLRSAGELFF.

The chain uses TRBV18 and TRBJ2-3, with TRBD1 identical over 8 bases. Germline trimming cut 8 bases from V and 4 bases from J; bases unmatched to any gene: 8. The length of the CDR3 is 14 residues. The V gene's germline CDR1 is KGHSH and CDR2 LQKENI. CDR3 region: CASGPDRGADTQYF. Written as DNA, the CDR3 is TGTGCCAGCGGCCCAGACAGGGGCGCAGATACGCAGTATTTT.

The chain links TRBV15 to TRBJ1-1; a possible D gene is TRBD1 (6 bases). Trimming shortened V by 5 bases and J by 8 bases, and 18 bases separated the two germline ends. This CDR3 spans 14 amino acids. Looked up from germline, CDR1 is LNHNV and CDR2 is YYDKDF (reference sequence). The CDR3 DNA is TGTGCCACCAGCCCGGACAGCCGATTCGGGGAAGCTTTCTTT. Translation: CATSPDSRFGEAFF.

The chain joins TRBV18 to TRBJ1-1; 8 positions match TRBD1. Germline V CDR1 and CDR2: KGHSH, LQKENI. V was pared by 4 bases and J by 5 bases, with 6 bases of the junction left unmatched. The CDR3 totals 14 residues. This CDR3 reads CASSRADRGTEAFF. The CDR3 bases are TGTGCCAGCTCACGTGCCGACAGGGGAACTGAAGCTTTCTTT. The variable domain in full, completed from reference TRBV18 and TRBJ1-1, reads NAGVMQNPRHLVRRRGQEARLRCSPMKGHSHVYWYRQLPEEGLKFMVYLQKENIIDESGMPKERFSAEFPKEGPSILRIQQVVRGDSAAYFCASSRADRGTEAFFGQGTRLTVV.

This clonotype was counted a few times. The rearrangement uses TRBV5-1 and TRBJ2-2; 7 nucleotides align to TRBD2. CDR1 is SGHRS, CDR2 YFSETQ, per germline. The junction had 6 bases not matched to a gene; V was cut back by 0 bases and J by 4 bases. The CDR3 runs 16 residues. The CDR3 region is CASSLDAGVRTGELFF. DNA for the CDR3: TGCGCCAGCAGCTTGGACGCGGGGGTCCGCACCGGGGAGCTGTTTTTT.

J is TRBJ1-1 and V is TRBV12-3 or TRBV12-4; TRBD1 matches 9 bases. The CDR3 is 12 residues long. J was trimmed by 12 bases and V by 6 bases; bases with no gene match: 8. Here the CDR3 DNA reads TGTGCCAGCAGGACAACAGGGGGCTTAACTTTCTTT. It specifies CASRTTGGLTFF.

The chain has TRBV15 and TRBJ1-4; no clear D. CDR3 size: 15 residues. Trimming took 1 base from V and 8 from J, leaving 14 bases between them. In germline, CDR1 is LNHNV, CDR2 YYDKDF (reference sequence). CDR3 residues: CATSRVYQADEKLFF. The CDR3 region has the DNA TGTGCCACCAGCAGAGTATACCAGGCTGACGAAAAACTGTTTTTT.

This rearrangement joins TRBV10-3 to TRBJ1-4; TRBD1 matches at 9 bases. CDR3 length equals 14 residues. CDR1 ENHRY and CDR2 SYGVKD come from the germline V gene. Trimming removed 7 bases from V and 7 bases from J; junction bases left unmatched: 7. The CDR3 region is CAINPGQGTEKLFF. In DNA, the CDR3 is TGTGCCATCAATCCGGGACAGGGTACTGAAAAACTGTTTTTT.

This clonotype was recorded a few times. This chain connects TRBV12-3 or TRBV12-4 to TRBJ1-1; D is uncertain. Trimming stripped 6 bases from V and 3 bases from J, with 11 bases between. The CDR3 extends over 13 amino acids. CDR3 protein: CASRIQQYTEAFF. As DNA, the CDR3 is TGTGCCAGCAGGATCCAGCAGTACACTGAAGCTTTCTTT.

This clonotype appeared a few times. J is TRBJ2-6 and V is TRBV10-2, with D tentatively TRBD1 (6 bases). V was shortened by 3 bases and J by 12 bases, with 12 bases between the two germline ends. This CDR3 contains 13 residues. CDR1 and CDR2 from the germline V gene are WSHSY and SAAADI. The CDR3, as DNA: TGCGCCAGCAGTGAACAGGGCCTTCTCGTCCTGACTTTC. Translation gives CASSEQGLLVLTF.

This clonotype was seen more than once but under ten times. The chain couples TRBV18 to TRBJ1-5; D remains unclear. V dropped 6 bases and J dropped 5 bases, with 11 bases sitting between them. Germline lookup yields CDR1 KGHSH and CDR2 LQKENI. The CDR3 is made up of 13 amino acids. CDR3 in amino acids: CASSRLADQPQHF. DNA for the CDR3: TGTGCCAGCTCCCGCTTAGCAGATCAGCCCCAGCATTTT.

The CDR3 loop reads CASSQGAYNEQFF. The CDR3 bases are TGTGCCAGCAGCCAAGGGGCCTACAATGAGCAGTTCTTC. The chain uses TRBV3-1 and TRBJ2-1; D remains unclear. The CDR3 length is 13 residues. V was cut by 1 base and J by 2 bases, with 3 bases left in between. CDR1 is LGHDT, CDR2 YNNKEL, per germline (reference sequence).

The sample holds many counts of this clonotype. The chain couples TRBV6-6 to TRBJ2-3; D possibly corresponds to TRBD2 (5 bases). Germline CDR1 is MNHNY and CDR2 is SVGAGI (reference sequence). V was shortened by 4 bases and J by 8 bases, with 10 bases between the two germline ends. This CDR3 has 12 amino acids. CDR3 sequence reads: CASSSPGTTQYF. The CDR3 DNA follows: TGTGCCAGCAGTTCCCCGGGAACTACGCAGTATTTT.

The CDR3 here is CSARDPNQQQPQHF. The DNA for the CDR3 is TGCAGTGCTAGAGATCCTAACCAGCAGCAGCCCCAGCATTTT. This chain uses TRBV20-1 with TRBJ1-5; D is ambiguous. Trimming removed 0 bases from V and 7 bases from J, with 13 bases in between. The CDR3 spans 14 residues. Germline CDR1 reads DFQATT; CDR2 reads SNEGSKA (reference sequence).

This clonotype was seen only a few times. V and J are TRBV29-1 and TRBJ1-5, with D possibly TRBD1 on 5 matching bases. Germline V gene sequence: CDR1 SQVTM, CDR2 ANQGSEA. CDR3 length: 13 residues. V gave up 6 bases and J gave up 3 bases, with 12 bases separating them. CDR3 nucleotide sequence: TGCAGCGTCGACCTAGGGACCAATCAGCCCCAGCATTTT. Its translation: CSVDLGTNQPQHF.

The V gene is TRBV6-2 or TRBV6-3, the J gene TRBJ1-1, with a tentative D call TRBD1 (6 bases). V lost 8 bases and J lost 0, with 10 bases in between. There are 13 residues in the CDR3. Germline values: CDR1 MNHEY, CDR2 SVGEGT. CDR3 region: CASQGRMNTEAFF. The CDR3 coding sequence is TGTGCCAGCCAGGGGCGGATGAACACTGAAGCTTTCTTT.